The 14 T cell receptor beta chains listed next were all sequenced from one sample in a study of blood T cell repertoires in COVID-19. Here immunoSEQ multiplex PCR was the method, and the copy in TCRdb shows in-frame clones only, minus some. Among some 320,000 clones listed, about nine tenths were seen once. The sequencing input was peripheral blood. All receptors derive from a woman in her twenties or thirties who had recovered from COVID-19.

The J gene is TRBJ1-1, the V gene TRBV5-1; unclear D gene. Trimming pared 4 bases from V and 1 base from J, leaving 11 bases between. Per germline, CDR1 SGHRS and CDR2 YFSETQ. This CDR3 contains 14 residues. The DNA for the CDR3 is TGCGCCAGCAGCCTAATGTTCGGGAACACTGAAGCTTTCTTT. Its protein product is CASSLMFGNTEAFF.

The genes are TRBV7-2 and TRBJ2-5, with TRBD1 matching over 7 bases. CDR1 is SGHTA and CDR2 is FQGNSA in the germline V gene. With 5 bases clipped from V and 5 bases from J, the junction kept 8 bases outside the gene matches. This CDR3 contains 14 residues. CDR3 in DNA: TGTGCCAGCAGCCGGGACAGCTCGGGGGAGACCCAGTACTTC. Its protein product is CASSRDSSGETQYF.

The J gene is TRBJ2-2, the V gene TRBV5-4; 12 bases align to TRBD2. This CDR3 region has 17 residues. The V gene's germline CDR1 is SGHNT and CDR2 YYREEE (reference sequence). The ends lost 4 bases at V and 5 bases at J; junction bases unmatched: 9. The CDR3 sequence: CASSPRTSGVRTGELFF. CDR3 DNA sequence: TGTGCCAGCAGCCCGAGGACTAGCGGGGTTCGAACCGGGGAGCTGTTTTTT. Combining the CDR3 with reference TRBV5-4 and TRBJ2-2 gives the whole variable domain ETGVTQSPTHLIKTRGQQVTLRCSSQSGHNTVSWYQQALGQGPQFIFQYYREEENGRGNFPPRFSGLQFPNYSSELNVNALELDDSALYLCASSPRTSGVRTGELFFGEGSRLTVL.

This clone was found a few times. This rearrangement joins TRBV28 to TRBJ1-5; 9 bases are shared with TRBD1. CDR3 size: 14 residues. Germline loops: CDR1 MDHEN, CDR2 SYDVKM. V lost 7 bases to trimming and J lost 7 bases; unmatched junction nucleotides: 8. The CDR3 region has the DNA TGTGCCAGCACCGAACAGGGGGCGGGGCAGCCCCAGCATTTT. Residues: CASTEQGAGQPQHF.

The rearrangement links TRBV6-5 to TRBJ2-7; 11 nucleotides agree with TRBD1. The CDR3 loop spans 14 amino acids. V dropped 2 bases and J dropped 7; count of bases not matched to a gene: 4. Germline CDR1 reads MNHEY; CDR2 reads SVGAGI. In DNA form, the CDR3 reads TGTGCCAGCAGTTACGGACAGGGGGCGTGGGAGCAGTACTTC. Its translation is CASSYGQGAWEQYF.

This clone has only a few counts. The CDR3 reads CASRRPGLADYNEQFF. DNA for the CDR3: TGCGCCAGCAGACGGCCCGGGCTAGCGGACTACAATGAGCAGTTCTTC. This chain uses TRBV23-1 with TRBJ2-1; 7 nucleotides match TRBD2. TRBV23-1 is noted as an ORF with a role that remains uncertain. The V and J ends lost 6 bases and 3 bases, in that order; junction bases with no gene match: 11. This CDR3 spans 16 amino acids.

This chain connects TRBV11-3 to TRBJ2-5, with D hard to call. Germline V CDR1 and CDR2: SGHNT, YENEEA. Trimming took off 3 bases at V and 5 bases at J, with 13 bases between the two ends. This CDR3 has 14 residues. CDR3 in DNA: TGTGCCAGCAGCTTGACGACACATGCGGAGACCCAGTACTTC. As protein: CASSLTTHAETQYF.

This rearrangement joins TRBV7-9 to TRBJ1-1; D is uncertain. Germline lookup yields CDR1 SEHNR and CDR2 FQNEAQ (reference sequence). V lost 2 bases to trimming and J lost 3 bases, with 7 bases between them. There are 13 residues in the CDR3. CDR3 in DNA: TGTGCCAGCAGCTTATTTCAGGACACTGAAGCTTTCTTT. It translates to CASSLFQDTEAFF.

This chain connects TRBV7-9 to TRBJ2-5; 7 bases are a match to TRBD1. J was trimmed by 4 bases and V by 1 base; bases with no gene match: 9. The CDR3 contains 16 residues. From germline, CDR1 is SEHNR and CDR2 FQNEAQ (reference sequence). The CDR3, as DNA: TGTGCCAGCAGCTTAGGGGCAGGGGGTCCTCGAGAGACCCAGTACTTC. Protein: CASSLGAGGPRETQYF.

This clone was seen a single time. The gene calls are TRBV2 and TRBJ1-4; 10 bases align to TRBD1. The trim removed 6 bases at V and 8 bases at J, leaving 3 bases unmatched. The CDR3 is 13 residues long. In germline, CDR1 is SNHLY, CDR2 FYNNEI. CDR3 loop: CASRGTGVEKLFF. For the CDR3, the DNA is TGTGCCAGCAGGGGGACAGGGGTCGAAAAACTGTTTTTT.

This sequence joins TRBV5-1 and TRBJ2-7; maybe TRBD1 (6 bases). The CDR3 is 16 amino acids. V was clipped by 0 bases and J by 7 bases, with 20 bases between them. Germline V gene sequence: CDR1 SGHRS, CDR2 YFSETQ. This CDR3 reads CASSLVPGVYLSEQYF. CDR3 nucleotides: TGCGCCAGCAGCTTGGTGCCAGGGGTTTACCTTTCGGAGCAGTACTTC. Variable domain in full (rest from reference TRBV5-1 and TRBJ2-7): KAGVTQTPRYLIKTRGQQVTLSCSPISGHRSVSWYQQTPGQGLQFLFEYFSETQRNKGNFPGRFSGRQFSNSRSEMNVSTLELGDSALYLCASSLVPGVYLSEQYFGPGTRLTVT.

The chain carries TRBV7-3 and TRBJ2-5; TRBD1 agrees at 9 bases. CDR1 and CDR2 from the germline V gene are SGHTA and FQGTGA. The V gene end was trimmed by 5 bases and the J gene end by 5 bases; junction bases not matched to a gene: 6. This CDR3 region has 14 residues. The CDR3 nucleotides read TGTGCCAGCAGCGCCACAGGGGGCGGTGAGACCCAGTACTTC. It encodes CASSATGGGETQYF.

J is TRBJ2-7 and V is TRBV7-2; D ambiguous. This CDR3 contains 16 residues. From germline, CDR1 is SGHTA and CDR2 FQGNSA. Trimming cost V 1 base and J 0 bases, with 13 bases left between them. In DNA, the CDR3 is TGTGCCAGCAGCTTAGGGTCAGGTTCAAGCTCCTACGAGCAGTACTTC. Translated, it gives CASSLGSGSSSYEQYF.

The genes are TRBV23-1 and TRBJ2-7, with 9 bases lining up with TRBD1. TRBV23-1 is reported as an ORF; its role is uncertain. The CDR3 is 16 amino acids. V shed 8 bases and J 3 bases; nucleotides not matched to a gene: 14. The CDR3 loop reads CASPHRGRKKCYEQYF. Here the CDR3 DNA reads TGCGCCAGCCCCCACAGGGGGCGTAAAAAATGCTACGAGCAGTACTTC.